These T cell receptor beta chains were read from a single sample in a study of T cells in Graves' hyperthyroidism and ophthalmopathy. Using its own MiXCR run on the multiplex PCR reads, TCRdb lists one record per CDR3 protein. The sample has about 360,000 distinct CDR3 sequences; approximately 25% are singletons. Source material: blood. The receptors shown here come from a man aged 50 to 59 with Graves' hyperthyroidism. Each CDR3 is given with its conserved first and last residue. A D gene is named only where the DNA matches it firmly. Expanded clones are given a class, and other clones once, few, many or no size at all.

CASSWGTDYNEQFF	TGCGCCAGCAGCTGGGGGACAGATTACAATGAGCAGTTCTTC	TRBV5-1	TRBJ2-1	TRBD1	.
CASSPDFSYEQYF	TGTGCCAGCTCACCAGACTTCTCCTACGAGCAGTACTTC	TRBV18	TRBJ2-7	.	.
CASSQLNNSPLHF	TGTGCCAGTAGCCAACTAAATAATTCACCCCTCCACTTT	TRBV19	TRBJ1-6	.	.
CASRGQESNQPQHF	TGTGCCAGCAGGGGACAGGAAAGCAATCAGCCCCAGCATTTT	TRBV2	TRBJ1-5	TRBD1	.
CASSLSAATNTGELFF	TGCGCCAGCAGCTTGTCGGCAGCCACGAACACCGGGGAGCTGTTTTTT	TRBV5-1	TRBJ2-2	.	few
CSARAGVGNYGYTF	TGCAGTGCTAGGGCGGGGGTGGGGAACTATGGCTACACCTTC	TRBV20-1	TRBJ1-2	.	.
CASRQAMGGELFF	TGTGCCAGCAGACAGGCGATGGGCGGGGAGCTGTTTTTT	TRBV11-2	TRBJ2-2	.	few
CASSQETAGTGGNTIYF	TGTGCCAGCAGCCAAGAAACGGCCGGGACAGGGGGAAACACCATATATTTT	TRBV3-1	TRBJ1-3	TRBD1	few
CASSPTGTKNSPLHF	TGTGCCAGCAGCCCCACCGGGACAAAGAATTCACCCCTCCACTTT	TRBV11-3	TRBJ1-6	.	few
CASSLEQVSPREQYF	TGCGCCAGCAGCTTGGAACAGGTCTCACCCCGTGAGCAGTACTTC	TRBV5-1	TRBJ2-7	.	.
CASSFAVGEAFF	TGTGCCAGCAGCTTCGCTGTCGGTGAAGCTTTCTTT	TRBV11-3	TRBJ1-1	.	.
CASSPGLAVVQFF	TGTGCCAGCAGCCCGGGACTAGCCGTCGTGCAGTTCTTC	TRBV7-8	TRBJ2-1	TRBD2	.
CASSSGPVNEQFF	TGTGCCAGCAGCTCTGGCCCCGTCAATGAGCAGTTCTTC	TRBV11-3	TRBJ2-1	.	many
CASSAERSPNSPLHF	TGTGCCAGCAGTGCAGAGAGGTCGCCGAATTCACCCCTCCACTTT	TRBV2	TRBJ1-6	.	many
CASGLEDEQYF	TGTGCTAGTGGTTTGGAAGACGAGCAGTACTTC	TRBV12-5	TRBJ2-7	.	.
CASSAGYQETQYF	TGTGCCAGCTCAGCGGGGTACCAAGAGACCCAGTACTTC	TRBV18	TRBJ2-5	.	many
CASSSPGQLSYEQYF	TGTGCCAGCAGCTCACCGGGACAGCTCTCCTACGAGCAGTACTTC	TRBV5-4	TRBJ2-7	TRBD1	.
CASARGTNYEQYF	TGTGCCAGCGCGCGGGGGACTAACTACGAGCAGTACTTC	TRBV6-2/TRBV6-3	TRBJ2-7	TRBD2	many
CATSDPRRDRGGEQETQYF	TGTGCCACCAGTGATCCTCGCCGGGACAGGGGTGGAGAACAAGAGACCCAGTACTTC	TRBV24-1	TRBJ2-5	TRBD1	.
CASSLSRGTDTQYF	TGTGCCAGCAGTTTATCACGGGGCACAGATACGCAGTATTTT	TRBV27	TRBJ2-3	.	many
CASSFSGGGSNQPQHF	TGTGCCAGCAGTTTCTCGGGGGGCGGGAGCAATCAGCCCCAGCATTTT	TRBV12-3/TRBV12-4	TRBJ1-5	.	.
CASAMGGYEQYF	TGTGCCAGCGCCATGGGCGGCTACGAGCAGTACTTC	TRBV28	TRBJ2-7	.	.
CASSLNQRGYNEQFF	TGTGCCAGCAGCTTGAACCAGCGGGGGTACAATGAGCAGTTCTTC	TRBV13	TRBJ2-1	TRBD2	few
CATSAIGGREQYF	TGTGCCACCAGTGCGATTGGGGGTCGGGAGCAGTACTTC	TRBV24-1	TRBJ2-7	.	.
CSVDESRKNTEAFF	TGCAGCGTTGATGAATCCCGTAAGAACACTGAAGCTTTCTTT	TRBV29-1	TRBJ1-1	.	many
CASSFPEGGFLEQFF	TGTGCCAGCAGCTTTCCCGAGGGGGGGTTCCTCGAGCAGTTCTTC	TRBV7-9	TRBJ2-1	.	many
CATSGRDQPQHF	TGTGCCACCAGTGGCAGGGATCAGCCCCAGCATTTT	TRBV24-1	TRBJ1-5	.	.
CASSFEIGNEQFF	TGTGCCAGCAGCTTTGAGATAGGTAATGAGCAGTTCTTC	TRBV7-8	TRBJ2-1	.	few
CSALRTSGKNIQYF	TGCAGTGCCCTTAGGACTAGCGGGAAAAACATTCAGTACTTC	TRBV20-1	TRBJ2-4	TRBD2	.
CASSRPLSYEQYF	TGTGCCAGCAGCCGACCGCTATCCTACGAGCAGTACTTC	TRBV7-9	TRBJ2-7	.	.
CSADVGQGYEQYF	TGCAGCGCCGACGTTGGACAGGGCTACGAGCAGTACTTC	TRBV29-1	TRBJ2-7	TRBD1	few
CASSLAGGRVGLADYNEQFF	TGTGCCAGCAGTTTAGCGGGTGGCAGGGTAGGCCTAGCGGACTACAATGAGCAGTTCTTC	TRBV27	TRBJ2-1	TRBD2	many
CASSLGGSNNEQFF	TGTGCCAGCAGCTTAGGAGGTTCTAACAATGAGCAGTTCTTC	TRBV7-2	TRBJ2-1	.	many
CSARMTNTEAFF	TGCAGTGCTAGAATGACGAACACTGAAGCTTTCTTT	TRBV20-1	TRBJ1-1	.	few
CASSRTGTRNQPQHF	TGTGCCAGCAGTCGCACCGGGACCCGGAATCAGCCCCAGCATTTT	TRBV7-2	TRBJ1-5	.	.
CASSLTGGYGYTF	TGTGCCAGCAGCTTGACAGGGGGATATGGCTACACCTTC	TRBV11-3	TRBJ1-2	TRBD1	many
CASTTLADNEQFF	TGCGCCAGCACCACACTAGCGGACAATGAGCAGTTCTTC	TRBV5-1	TRBJ2-1	TRBD2	.
CASSPLALAEYEQYF	TGTGCCAGCTCACCCCTCGCTCTAGCGGAGTACGAGCAGTACTTC	TRBV18	TRBJ2-7	TRBD2	.
CASSRGRLYEQYF	TGTGCCAGCAGCCGGGGGAGGCTCTACGAGCAGTACTTC	TRBV7-9	TRBJ2-7	.	many
CASSGTRGYEQYF	TGTGCCAGCAGTGGGACTAGGGGATACGAGCAGTACTTC	TRBV6-1	TRBJ2-7	TRBD2	few
CASSRQSSYEQYF	TGTGCCAGCAGTCGACAGAGCTCCTACGAGCAGTACTTC	TRBV6-2/TRBV6-3	TRBJ2-7	.	few
CASSSGTVGRYEQYF	TGTGCCAGCAGCTCCGGGACAGTCGGGCGCTACGAGCAGTACTTC	TRBV11-1	TRBJ2-7	TRBD1	few
CASSQGGSGQPQHF	TGTGCCAGCAGCCAGGGAGGTTCGGGACAGCCCCAGCATTTT	TRBV3-1	TRBJ1-5	.	many
CASSFLGSNYEQYF	TGTGCCAGCAGCTTTCTTGGTTCTAACTACGAGCAGTACTTC	TRBV11-2	TRBJ2-7	.	few
CSARDDSGLALDTQYF	TGCAGTGCTAGAGATGATTCCGGACTAGCGTTAGATACGCAGTATTTT	TRBV20-1	TRBJ2-3	TRBD2	few
CASSDPSGGSPDTQYF	TGCGCCAGCAGTGACCCCTCCGGAGGGAGCCCAGATACGCAGTATTTT	TRBV10-1	TRBJ2-3	.	.
CSVEQGKGQPQHF	TGCAGCGTTGAACAGGGGAAGGGTCAGCCCCAGCATTTT	TRBV29-1	TRBJ1-5	.	few
CASSEWTAQTQYF	TGTGCCAGCAGTGAATGGACAGCACAGACCCAGTACTTC	TRBV2	TRBJ2-5	.	many
CASNEGNSYNEQFF	TGTGCCAGCAACGAGGGGAACTCCTACAATGAGCAGTTCTTC	TRBV9	TRBJ2-1	.	.
CATSRVSGPTDTQYF	TGTGCCACCAGCAGAGTTAGCGGTCCCACAGATACGCAGTATTTT	TRBV15	TRBJ2-3	.	few
CASSEPPGQLYIQYF	TGTGCCAGCAGTGAACCCCCGGGACAGTTATACATTCAGTACTTC	TRBV2	TRBJ2-4	TRBD1	.
CASSLWGAPYNEQFF	TGTGCCAGCAGCTTATGGGGGGCACCCTACAATGAGCAGTTCTTC	TRBV7-8	TRBJ2-1	.	few
CASSPPIGPLYYNEQFF	TGTGCCAGCAGCCCCCCCATCGGGCCGCTTTACTACAATGAGCAGTTCTTC	TRBV7-9	TRBJ2-1	.	.
CASSAGVLPRGTSGSREQYF	TGTGCCAGCTCGGCTGGGGTACTCCCGAGAGGGACTAGCGGGTCCCGCGAGCAGTACTTC	TRBV18	TRBJ2-7	TRBD2	.
CASSFGALQPYEQYF	TGTGCCAGCAGCTTCGGGGCACTCCAACCCTACGAGCAGTACTTC	TRBV7-2	TRBJ2-7	.	many
CASSAFAGSKYEQYF	TGTGCCAGCAGCGCCTTTGCGGGTTCGAAGTACGAGCAGTACTTC	TRBV7-9	TRBJ2-7	.	.
CASSQDWGQGNGYTF	TGTGCCAGCAGCCAAGATTGGGGACAGGGGAATGGCTACACCTTC	TRBV4-2	TRBJ1-2	TRBD1	.
CASSSTSERTDTQYF	TGTGCCAGCAGCTCGACTAGCGAGCGCACAGATACGCAGTATTTT	TRBV11-2	TRBJ2-3	TRBD2	many
CASKLNLDRSYEQYF	TGTGCCAGCAAACTCAACTTGGACAGATCCTACGAGCAGTACTTC	TRBV28	TRBJ2-7	.	.
CASTQRGGTAYNEQFF	TGTGCCAGCACCCAGAGGGGCGGGACCGCCTACAATGAGCAGTTCTTC	TRBV12-3/TRBV12-4	TRBJ2-1	.	.